Only a few counts were recorded for the clone carrying this T cell receptor beta chain. Its antigen is unknown. Each CDR3 protein is one row after TCRdb ran MiXCR on the reads. The table shows hundreds of thousands of distinct CDR3 sequences, with roughly 42% occurring only once. Germline loops: CDR1 SEHNR, CDR2 FQNEAQ (reference sequence). Trimming took 5 bases from V and 5 from J; bases not matched to a gene: 13. The CDR3 loop spans 16 amino acids. This sample was taken from a study of T cell repertoires in cytomegalovirus infection. Notes on the study in general: Across the ex vivo response, the dominant clonotypes were HLA-C-restricted CMV-specific TCR beta clonotypes.

The gene calls are TRBV7-9 and TRBJ1-1; 8 bases match TRBD1. This clonotype originated in a human donor in good health (CMV status not recorded). Some clones in this sample may be carry-over from other donors' samples. The sequencing used cultured PBMCs, collected from culture after CMV antigen stimulation. This CDR3 is CASSPGQGRDGTEAFF. The CDR3 DNA is TGTGCCAGCAGCCCCGGACAGGGTCGGGATGGGACTGAAGCTTTCTTT.